This T cell receptor beta chain was retrieved from a study of blood T cell repertoires in COVID-19. Study-wide context: PBMCs, B-cell-depleted T cells, or T cells were the source of the cDNA or gDNA that made up the material.

The CDR3 runs 11 residues. The germline V gene has CDR1 SQVTM and CDR2 ANQGSEA. Germline trimming cut 5 bases from V and 3 bases from J; bases unmatched to any gene: 1. Sequenced by immunoSEQ multiplex PCR; TCRdb stores in-frame clones only, minus some. The table has some 350,000 clones, about 87% seen once. The TCR sequence derives from a man aged 30-40 years who had recovered from COVID-19. The sequenced sample was PBMCs or T cells enriched from blood (not recorded which). The rearrangement links TRBV29-1 to TRBJ2-7, with 7 bases fitting TRBD1. CDR3 sequence: CSVNRGYEQYF. Written as DNA, the CDR3 is TGCAGCGTTAACAGGGGCTACGAGCAGTACTTC.